This T cell receptor beta chain was identified in a study of shared clonotypes between healthy human individuals. Overall study results and limits: Larger estimated richness was generally seen in naive subsets than in memory subsets.

For every subset, genomic DNA was evenly distributed across several immunoSEQ plates. Assay: immunoSEQ multiplex PCR; the TCRdb copy retains only in-frame clones and omits some. This sample yields roughly 2.4 million clones, of which around 95% are seen a single time; approximately 0.13% belongs to the top ten. This clone was observed a single time. Its target is not known. Germline-derived CDR1 and CDR2 are SGHRS and YFSETQ. V was trimmed by 4 bases and J by 3 bases, leaving 11 bases between them. CDR3 length: 14 residues. Only Caucasian adults living in Nashville, Tennessee served as donors. The J gene is TRBJ1-3, the V gene TRBV5-1, with D hard to call. The sample was naive CD4+ T cells sorted from blood. Subset described: CD45RA+ positively selected. The sequence came from a man aged 18 to 29 in good health. The CDR3 region has the DNA TGCGCCAGCAGCCGGGAGGGAAGTGGAAACACCATATATTTT. This codes for CASSREGSGNTIYF. The full variable domain, in which reference TRBV5-1 and TRBJ1-3 provide the parts outside the CDR3, is KAGVTQTPRYLIKTRGQQVTLSCSPISGHRSVSWYQQTPGQGLQFLFEYFSETQRNKGNFPGRFSGRQFSNSRSEMNVSTLELGDSALYLCASSREGSGNTIYFGEGSWLTVV.